This entry lists 30 T cell receptor beta chains sequenced from one sample in a study of technical replicates of blood from a handful of donors (dated 2017 in TCRdb). The protocol used for the library was the immunoSEQ multiplex PCR assay. This immuneACCESS table, as held by TCRdb, lists in-frame sequences with V and J called but not all clones. Of the missing ones, under half trace to an unresolved V gene in checked studies; the others have no known cause. This sample has 65,000 to 80,000 clones in its table, and under 99% of those were observed once. Jointly, the top ten make up approximately 0.2% of the sample. What was sequenced was T cells isolated from PBMCs. The source is a human donor in good health.

This clone was detected once. The gene calls are TRBV7-2 and TRBJ2-7; 8 positions match TRBD1. This CDR3 contains 16 residues. V was pared by 1 base and J by 0 bases, with 5 bases of the junction left unmatched. Germline CDR1 and CDR2: SGHTA and FQGNSA. The CDR3 protein is CASSLVWDRSSYEQYF. The CDR3 bases are TGTGCCAGCAGCTTAGTATGGGACAGGAGCTCCTACGAGCAGTACTTC. Together with reference TRBV7-2 and TRBJ2-7, the CDR3 gives the full variable domain: GAGVSQSPSNKVTEKGKDVELRCDPISGHTALYWYRQSLGQGLEFLIYFQGNSAPDKSGLPSDRFSAERTGGSVSTLTIQRTQQEDSAVYLCASSLVWDRSSYEQYFGPGTRLTVT.

The chain couples TRBV6-1 to TRBJ1-4; D gene unclear. The V end lost 2 bases, the J end lost 5 bases, and 12 bases lay between the germline ends. The germline V gene encodes CDR1 MNHNS and CDR2 SASEGT. The CDR3 sequence is 15 residues long. CDR3 protein: CASSEILRENEKLFF. The DNA of the CDR3 is TGTGCCAGCAGTGAAATTCTTCGGGAAAATGAAAAACTGTTTTTT.

The V call is TRBV5-1, the J call TRBJ2-5, with 10 bases aligning to TRBD2. The CDR3 covers 15 residues. V trimming: 1 base; J trimming: 3 bases; junction bases outside the gene matches: 3. Germline loops: CDR1 SGHRS, CDR2 YFSETQ. CDR3 protein: CASSLSGTSEETQYF. The CDR3 DNA follows: TGCGCCAGCAGCTTGTCCGGGACTAGCGAAGAGACCCAGTACTTC.

The chain couples TRBV5-4 to TRBJ1-2; 7 nucleotides line up with TRBD1. This CDR3 region has 15 residues. Germline V gene lookup returns CDR1 SGHNT and CDR2 YYREEE (reference sequence). J lost 4 bases, V lost 0 bases, and 6 bases had no gene match. The CDR3 DNA reads TGTGCCAGCAGCTTGGGGACAGGAAGCCTCTATGGCTACACCTTC. It yields the protein CASSLGTGSLYGYTF.

This chain uses TRBV5-1 with TRBJ1-1; 10 nucleotides line up with TRBD1. This CDR3 has 13 residues. V trimming: 0 bases; J trimming: 11 bases; junction bases outside the gene matches: 4. Germline V lookup: CDR1 SGHRS, CDR2 YFSETQ. The CDR3 loop is CASSLGSDRGAFF. CDR3 nucleotides: TGCGCCAGCAGCTTGGGTTCGGACAGGGGGGCTTTCTTT.

The gene calls are TRBV9 and TRBJ1-1; D unresolved. V dropped 2 bases and J dropped 6 bases, with 8 bases sitting between them. Germline CDR1 and CDR2: SGDLS and YYNGEE. The CDR3 spans 12 residues. The CDR3 region has the DNA TGTGCCAGCAGCGTGCCAGGCTCTGAAGCTTTCTTT. The encoded protein is CASSVPGSEAFF.

The genes are TRBV4-3 and TRBJ1-2; no firm D call. V dropped 0 bases and J dropped 8 bases, with 10 bases sitting between them. The CDR3 is 13 residues long. The germline CDR1 and CDR2 sequences are LGHNA and YSLEER. This CDR3 is CASSQDPGYGYTF. CDR3 coding DNA: TGCGCCAGCAGCCAAGATCCAGGATACGGCTACACCTTC.

This rearrangement joins TRBV6-1 to TRBJ1-3; TRBD1 matches at 7 bases. V shed 3 bases and J 3 bases; nucleotides not matched to a gene: 5. In germline, CDR1 is MNHNS, CDR2 SASEGT. CDR3 length: 15 residues. CDR3 loop: CASSDTQGVGNTIYF. For the CDR3, the DNA is TGTGCCAGCAGTGATACGCAGGGGGTTGGAAACACCATATATTTT.

This chain uses TRBV14 with TRBJ1-2; D is unclear. Germline V CDR1 and CDR2: SGHDN, FVKESK. V was clipped by 5 bases and J by 4 bases, with 11 bases between them. The CDR3 spans 13 residues. The CDR3: CASSFNEVYGYTF. In DNA form, the CDR3 reads TGTGCCAGCAGCTTTAACGAGGTCTATGGCTACACCTTC.

This rearrangement joins TRBV27 to TRBJ2-1, with a tentative D call TRBD1 (5 bases). Germline CDR1 is MNHEY and CDR2 is SMNVEV (reference sequence). V gave up 6 bases and J gave up 7 bases, with 16 bases separating them. The CDR3 sequence is 14 residues long. The chain's CDR3 is CASRFQGPLNEQFF. CDR3 DNA sequence: TGTGCCAGCAGATTCCAGGGTCCCTTGAATGAGCAGTTCTTC.

This chain connects TRBV27 to TRBJ2-7, with TRBD1 as a possible D gene (6 bases). The CDR3 loop spans 14 amino acids. Germline assignment: CDR1 MNHEY and CDR2 SMNVEV (reference sequence). The germline V and J ends were trimmed by 8 bases and 0 bases, with 14 bases remaining between them. CDR3 in amino acids: CASRTVVSSYEQYF. The CDR3 DNA is TGTGCCAGCCGGACAGTAGTGAGCTCCTACGAGCAGTACTTC.

The chain is built from TRBV29-1 and TRBJ2-1; 14 positions agree with TRBD2. With V trimmed by 7 bases and J by 9 bases, 5 bases remained unmatched. CDR3 length: 13 amino acids. Germline V CDR1 and CDR2: SQVTM, ANQGSEA. The CDR3 spells CSGGTSGSGEQFF. In DNA form, the CDR3 reads TGCAGCGGCGGGACTAGCGGGAGCGGTGAGCAGTTCTTC.

V usage is TRBV19 and J usage is TRBJ2-5; 9 bases agree with TRBD1. The CDR3 loop spans 13 amino acids. With V trimmed by 6 bases and J by 5 bases, 4 bases remained unmatched. CDR1 is LNHDA, CDR2 SQIVND, per germline (reference sequence). The CDR3 here is CASRRDREETQYF. The CDR3, as DNA: TGTGCCAGTAGACGGGACAGGGAGGAGACCCAGTACTTC.

This chain uses TRBV2 with TRBJ2-7; 10 bases map to TRBD2. The trim removed 7 bases at V and 2 bases at J, leaving 5 bases unmatched. Germline lookup yields CDR1 SNHLY and CDR2 FYNNEI. The CDR3 is 14 residues long. The CDR3 DNA sequence: TGTGCCAGCATCCTAGCGGGAGCCCCCTACGAGCAGTACTTC. This gives the protein CASILAGAPYEQYF.

J is TRBJ2-3 and V is TRBV19, with TRBD2 matching over 11 bases. Trimming took 1 base from V and 0 from J; bases not matched to a gene: 3. CDR3 length equals 17 residues. Looked up from germline, CDR1 is LNHDA and CDR2 is SQIVND (reference sequence). As DNA, the CDR3 is TGTGCCAGTAGTATAGGACTAGCGGGAACTAGCACAGATACGCAGTATTTT. Its translation: CASSIGLAGTSTDTQYF.

The chain employs TRBV7-2 and TRBJ2-7; TRBD2 matches at 11 bases. The CDR3 has 14 residues. CDR1 is SGHTA, CDR2 FQGNSA, per germline. V dropped 5 bases and J dropped 2; count of bases not matched to a gene: 2. The CDR3 nucleotides read TGTGCCAGCAGCCTGGGACTAGCGGCCTACGAGCAGTACTTC. Its protein product is CASSLGLAAYEQYF.

V gene TRBV5-1 combines with J gene TRBJ1-5; D may be TRBD1 (5 bases). V lost 5 bases, J lost 0 bases, and 12 bases lay in between. This CDR3 comprises 15 residues. Germline V gives CDR1 SGHRS, CDR2 YFSETQ. The CDR3 region has the DNA TGCGCCAGCAGATACGACAGCTCTAGCAATCAGCCCCAGCATTTT. Protein product: CASRYDSSSNQPQHF.

The V gene is TRBV18, the J gene TRBJ2-7; 7 nucleotides align to TRBD2. The CDR3 contains 12 residues. Germline V gene sequence: CDR1 KGHSH, CDR2 LQKENI. The J segment lost 4 bases and the V segment lost 4 bases, leaving 1 base of the junction unmatched. The CDR3 protein is CASSQAGYEQYF. The CDR3 DNA reads as TGTGCCAGCTCACAAGCGGGATACGAGCAGTACTTC.

The chain joins TRBV4-1 to TRBJ2-7; 9 bases align to TRBD1. This CDR3 comprises 18 residues. V lost 1 base, J lost 2 bases, and 12 bases stayed unmatched. Germline V gene lookup returns CDR1 MGHRA and CDR2 YSYEKL. The CDR3 loop is CASSQAIASRDRAYEQYF. The CDR3 nucleotides read TGCGCCAGCAGCCAAGCGATCGCTTCACGGGACAGGGCCTACGAGCAGTACTTC.

The chain is built from TRBV29-1 and TRBJ2-5; D might be TRBD2 (5 bases). Germline CDR1 and CDR2: SQVTM and ANQGSEA. V was trimmed by 7 bases and J by 4 bases, leaving 13 bases between them. The CDR3 is 12 residues long. The DNA for the CDR3 is TGCAGCGCCCCTCTCGAGGGAGAGACCCAGTACTTC. This codes for CSAPLEGETQYF.

This chain links TRBV18 with TRBJ1-2; 8 bases agree with TRBD1. The CDR3 spans 13 residues. From germline, CDR1 is KGHSH and CDR2 LQKENI. V lost 3 bases and J lost 8; bases outside the gene matches: 5. The CDR3 spells CASSPDRAWGYTF. For the CDR3, the DNA is TGTGCCAGCTCACCGGACAGGGCTTGGGGCTACACCTTC.

The chain has TRBV2 and TRBJ1-2, with a weak D call TRBD1 (6 bases). This CDR3 comprises 13 residues. Trimming left V 8 bases short and J 2 bases short, with 12 bases between. Looked up from germline, CDR1 is SNHLY and CDR2 is FYNNEI. This chain's CDR3 is CASGQTPNYGYTF. The CDR3, as DNA: TGTGCCAGCGGACAGACGCCAAACTATGGCTACACCTTC.

The rearrangement uses TRBV19 and TRBJ1-1; 10 bases align to TRBD1. The V gene end was trimmed by 9 bases and the J gene end by 2 bases; junction bases not matched to a gene: 6. Germline loops: CDR1 LNHDA, CDR2 SQIVND (reference sequence). The CDR3 has 14 residues. CDR3 amino acids: CASRDRGFNTEAFF. DNA of the CDR3: TGTGCCAGCCGGGACAGGGGATTCAACACTGAAGCTTTCTTT. The variable domain in full, completed from reference TRBV19 and TRBJ1-1, reads DGGITQSPKYLFRKEGQNVTLSCEQNLNHDAMYWYRQDPGQGLRLIYYSQIVNDFQKGDIAEGYSVSREKKESFPLTVTSAQKNPTAFYLCASRDRGFNTEAFFGQGTRLTVV.

V and J are TRBV4-3 and TRBJ1-5; D remains ambiguous. Trimming removed 3 bases at V and 2 bases at J, with 11 bases between. Germline-derived CDR1 and CDR2 are LGHNA and YSLEER. This CDR3 contains 15 residues. CDR3 DNA: TGCGCCAGCAGCCAGGGCCCCATGGGCAATCAGCCCCAGCATTTT. It is translated as CASSQGPMGNQPQHF.

The V call is TRBV29-1, the J call TRBJ2-3; a possible D gene is TRBD1 (5 bases). Per the germline V gene, CDR1 is SQVTM and CDR2 is ANQGSEA. Trimming cost V 1 base and J 0 bases, with 11 bases left between them. The CDR3 has 15 residues. The CDR3 region has the DNA TGCAGCGTTGAAGGGGGCGGTTCTAGCACAGATACGCAGTATTTT. It translates to CSVEGGGSSTDTQYF.

The rearrangement joins TRBV18 to TRBJ2-7, with D maybe TRBD1 (7 bases). The V end was cut by 5 bases, the J end by 6 bases, with 20 bases between. The germline V gene has CDR1 KGHSH and CDR2 LQKENI. CDR3 length: 15 amino acids. The CDR3 region is CASSWIGQEGSEQYF. CDR3 bases: TGTGCCAGCTCATGGATAGGACAGGAGGGATCCGAGCAGTACTTC.

CDR3 sequence reads: CASSLLGQRDPYEQYF. The CDR3, as DNA: TGCGCCAGCAGCCTACTGGGACAGAGGGACCCTTACGAGCAGTACTTC. This chain connects TRBV4-1 to TRBJ2-7, with 7 bases that match TRBD1. Looked up from germline, CDR1 is MGHRA and CDR2 is YSYEKL. This CDR3 is built from 16 residues. Trimming at V came to 4 bases and at J to 4 bases, leaving 13 bases not matched to a gene.

The CDR3 region has the DNA TGTGCCAGCAGTTTAAACGACAGCCCTTATTCCTACAATGAGCAGTTCTTC. This encodes CASSLNDSPYSYNEQFF. The rearrangement joins TRBV28 to TRBJ2-1, with D perhaps TRBD1 (5 bases). V dropped 2 bases and J dropped 1 base, with 15 bases sitting between them. The germline V gene has CDR1 MDHEN and CDR2 SYDVKM. The CDR3 runs to 17 residues. Looking up the rest from reference TRBV28 and TRBJ2-1 gives the full variable domain: DVKVTQSSRYLVKRTGEKVFLECVQDMDHENMFWYRQDPGLGLRLIYFSYDVKMKEKGDIPEGYSVSREKKERFSLILESASTNQTSMYLCASSLNDSPYSYNEQFFGPGTRLTVL.

The CDR3 region is CASTPGPGSIDTQYF. The CDR3 region has the DNA TGTGCCAGTACCCCAGGGCCGGGCAGTATAGATACGCAGTATTTT. The chain recombines TRBV5-4 with TRBJ2-3; D might be TRBD1 (5 bases). V dropped 8 bases and J dropped 5 bases, with 21 bases sitting between them. In germline, CDR1 is SGHNT, CDR2 YYREEE (reference sequence). This CDR3 is 15 amino acids long.

This rearrangement joins TRBV10-1 to TRBJ1-2; the D gene is possibly TRBD1 (5 bases). Germline V gives CDR1 WNHNN, CDR2 SYGVQD (reference sequence). Deletions cut 3 bases from V and 8 bases from J, with 16 bases between. The CDR3 covers 14 residues. CDR3 in DNA: TGCGCCAGCAGTGATCCAGGACGGGGGGACGGCTACACCTTC. It is translated as CASSDPGRGDGYTF.